This TCR beta chain was sequenced during a study of PD-1 blockade in classical Hodgkin lymphoma. As for the study in general: The nivolumab dose that patients received was 3 mg/kg, given intravenously every 2 weeks.

TCRdb's copy holds only in-frame clones and misses some; the assay was immunoSEQ multiplex PCR. The table lists 70,000 to 85,000 clones, around 93% of them singletons, with about 7.8% in the top ten. This clone has only a few counts. As yet, its antigen is unknown. Looked up from germline, CDR1 is MNHEY and CDR2 is SMNVEV (reference sequence). CDR3 size: 16 residues. With V trimmed by 6 bases and J by 2 bases, 10 bases remained unmatched. Findings and caveats of the study: TCR diversity in CD4+, not CD8+, cells rose significantly by C4D1. The baseline diversity of complete responders showed similarity to that of newly diagnosed patients.

Relapse was seen in all patients after autologous stem cell transplantation, and brentuximab vedotin exposure was variable. The receptor was isolated from a human donor with classical Hodgkin lymphoma. The starting material was peripheral blood mononuclear cells (PBMCs), obtained at baseline. The V gene is TRBV27, the J gene TRBJ2-7; 10 positions agree with TRBD1. The CDR3 DNA reads TGTGCCAGCAGCAGCCGGGACAGGGGCCTGGCCTACGAGCAGTACTTC. This translates into CASSSRDRGLAYEQYF.